The 2 T cell receptor beta chains given below trace back to one sample, sequenced in a study of molecular identifiers for immune sequencing clone quantification. MiXCR, run by TCRdb on the PCR reads, gives a single entry per CDR3 protein. The sample shows about half a million distinct CDR3 sequences, about 20% of them seen only once. What was sequenced was naive CD8+ T cells from blood, with Jurkat cell RNA spiked in. Noted subset: FACS-sorted CD8+CD4-CCR7+CD45RA+ naive T cells. The source of these receptors is a human donor in good health. Some libraries in this study had Jurkat cell RNA spiked in.

This clonotype was observed a handful of times. V is TRBV14 and J is TRBJ2-7, with TRBD2 matching over 11 bases. Per the germline V gene, CDR1 is SGHDN and CDR2 is FVKESK. The CDR3 totals 16 residues. V dropped 4 bases and J dropped 2; count of bases not matched to a gene: 7. The CDR3 loop is CASSRLLAGDPYEQYF. The CDR3 DNA is TGTGCCAGCAGCCGCTTACTAGCGGGGGACCCCTACGAGCAGTACTTC.

About this clonotype itself: Since no conserved phenylalanine or tryptophan closes the CDR3, a read error is the likely cause. The rearrangement uses TRBV20-1 and TRBJ2-3, with 9 bases identical to TRBD2. Germline CDR1 DFQATT, CDR2 SNEGSKA (reference sequence). This CDR3 spans 17 amino acids. The trim removed 1 base at V and 4 bases at J, leaving 12 bases unmatched. CDR3 region: CSARGREGHKGPDTQYL. In DNA, the CDR3 is TGCAGTGCTAGAGGGCGGGAGGGCCACAAGGGCCCAGATACGCAGTATCTT.